This TCR beta chain was captured in a study of shared clonotypes between healthy human individuals. General study findings and limits: An anticipated effect of sequencing depth on clonotype sharing among donors was recognized.

Remarks on this clone: Its antigen is currently unknown.

This was a deep-level run. Among the unsorted PBMC samples, replicate PCRs used around 280 ng DNA, 31,000 or so T cell genomes. In the study's own analysis: ImmunoSEQ only sent back junction sequences with no quality scores, so filtering was done differently. Libraries were prepared by immunoSEQ multiplex PCR; TCRdb keeps only in-frame clonotypes and omits some of them. The V and J calls and the clone size are those of that table, but D and trimming were determined from the DNA. Seen here are 450,000 to 600,000 clones, less than 85% observed once, and the top ten hold 10% to 15%. Germline lookup yields CDR1 SGHTA and CDR2 FQGNSA. The CDR3 has 13 amino acids. Trimming left V 5 bases short and J 5 bases short, with 12 bases between.

This TCR was recovered from a woman in her 40s in good health. Some clones in this sample may be carry-over from other donors' samples. Sequenced: PBMCs. The chain links TRBV7-2 to TRBJ2-5; D remains ambiguous. The CDR3 region is CASSLRRRETQYF. CDR3 coding DNA: TGTGCCAGCAGCCTAAGACGGCGGGAGACCCAGTACTTC. Together with reference TRBV7-2 and TRBJ2-5, the CDR3 gives the full variable domain: GAGVSQSPSNKVTEKGKDVELRCDPISGHTALYWYRQSLGQGLEFLIYFQGNSAPDKSGLPSDRFSAERTGGSVSTLTIQRTQQEDSAVYLCASSLRRRETQYFGPGTRLLVL.